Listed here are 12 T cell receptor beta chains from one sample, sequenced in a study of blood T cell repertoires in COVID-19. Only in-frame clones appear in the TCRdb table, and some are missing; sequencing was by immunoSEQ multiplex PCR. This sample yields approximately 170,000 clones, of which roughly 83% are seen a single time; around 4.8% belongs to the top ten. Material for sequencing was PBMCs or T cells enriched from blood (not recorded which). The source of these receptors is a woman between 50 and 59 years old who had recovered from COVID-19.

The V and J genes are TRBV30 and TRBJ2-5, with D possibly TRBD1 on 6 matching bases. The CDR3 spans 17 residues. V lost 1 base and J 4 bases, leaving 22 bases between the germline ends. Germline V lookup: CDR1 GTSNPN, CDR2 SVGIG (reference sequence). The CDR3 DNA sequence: TGTGCCTGGAGTGCCACCAAATTTGTGGGGGCAGGAGAGACCCAGTACTTC. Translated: CAWSATKFVGAGETQYF.

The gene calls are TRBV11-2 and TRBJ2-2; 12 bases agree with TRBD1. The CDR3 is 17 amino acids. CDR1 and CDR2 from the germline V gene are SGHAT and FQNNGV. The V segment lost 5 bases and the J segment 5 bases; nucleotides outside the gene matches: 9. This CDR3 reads CASSRGQGAIGTGELFF. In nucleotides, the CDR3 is TGTGCCAGCAGCCGGGGACAGGGGGCTATCGGGACCGGGGAGCTGTTTTTT.

The CDR3 region is CASSVIAGPRSEQFF. The CDR3 nucleotides are TGTGCCAGCAGCGTTATAGCGGGGCCCCGGTCGGAGCAGTTCTTC. The chain joins TRBV9 to TRBJ2-1, with 8 bases lining up with TRBD2. The CDR3 length is 15 residues. J gave up 10 bases and V 2 bases, and 11 bases lay outside the gene matches. Per the germline V gene, CDR1 is SGDLS and CDR2 is YYNGEE.

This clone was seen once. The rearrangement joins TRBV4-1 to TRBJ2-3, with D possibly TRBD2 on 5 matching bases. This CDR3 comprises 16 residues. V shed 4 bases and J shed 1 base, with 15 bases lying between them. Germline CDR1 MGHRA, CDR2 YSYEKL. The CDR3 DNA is TGCGCCAGCAGCCCACTAGTCGGGGAGCGCACAGATACGCAGTATTTT. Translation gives CASSPLVGERTDTQYF.

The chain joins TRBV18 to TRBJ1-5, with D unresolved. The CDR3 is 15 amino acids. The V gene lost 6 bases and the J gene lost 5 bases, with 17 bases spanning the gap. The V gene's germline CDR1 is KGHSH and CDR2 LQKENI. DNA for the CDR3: TGTGCCAGCTCCCCCCAGGCCTCCGGTGATCAGCCCCAGCATTTT. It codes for CASSPQASGDQPQHF.

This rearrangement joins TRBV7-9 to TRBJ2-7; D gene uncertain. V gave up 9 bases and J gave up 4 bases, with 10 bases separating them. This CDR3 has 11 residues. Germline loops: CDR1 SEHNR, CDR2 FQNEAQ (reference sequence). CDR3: CASQNLYEQYV. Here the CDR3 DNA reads TGTGCCAGTCAAAATTTGTACGAGCAGTACGTC.

CDR3 nucleotides: TGTGCCAGCCGAACAGGGGGATCTGGAAACACCATATATTTT. The encoded protein is CASRTGGSGNTIYF. V and J are TRBV11-1 and TRBJ1-3; 8 bases agree with TRBD1. There are 14 residues in the CDR3. The V and J ends lost 8 bases and 1 base, in that order; junction bases with no gene match: 4. Germline V gene sequence: CDR1 SGHAT, CDR2 FQDESV (reference sequence).

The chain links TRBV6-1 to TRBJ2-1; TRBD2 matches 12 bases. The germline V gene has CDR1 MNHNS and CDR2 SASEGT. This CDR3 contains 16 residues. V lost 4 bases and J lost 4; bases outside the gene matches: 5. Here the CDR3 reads CASSVLAGGLYNEQFF. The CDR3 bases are TGTGCCAGCAGTGTACTAGCGGGGGGCCTTTACAATGAGCAGTTCTTC.

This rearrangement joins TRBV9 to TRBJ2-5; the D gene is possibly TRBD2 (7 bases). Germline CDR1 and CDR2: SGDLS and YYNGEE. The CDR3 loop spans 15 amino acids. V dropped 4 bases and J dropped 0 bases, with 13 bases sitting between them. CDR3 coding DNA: TGTGCCAGCAGCCCGGGGAGGGGGTACCAAGAGACCCAGTACTTC. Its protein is CASSPGRGYQETQYF. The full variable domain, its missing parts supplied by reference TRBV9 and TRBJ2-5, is DSGVTQTPKHLITATGQRVTLRCSPRSGDLSVYWYQQSLDQGLQFLIQYYNGEERAKGNILERFSAQQFPDLHSELNLSSLELGDSALYFCASSPGRGYQETQYFGPGTRLLVL.

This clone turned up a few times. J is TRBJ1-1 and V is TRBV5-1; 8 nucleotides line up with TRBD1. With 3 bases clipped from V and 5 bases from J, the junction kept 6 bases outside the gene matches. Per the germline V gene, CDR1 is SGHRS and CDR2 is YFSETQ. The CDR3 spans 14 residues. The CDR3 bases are TGCGCCAGCAGCTCCGGACAGGGAAGGACTGAAGCTTTCTTT. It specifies CASSSGQGRTEAFF.

This chain's CDR3 is CASSAGGISPLHF. CDR3 bases: TGTGCCAGTAGTGCAGGTGGTATTTCACCCCTCCACTTT. The J gene is TRBJ1-6, the V gene TRBV19; unclear D gene. This CDR3 has 13 amino acids. Germline V gene data show CDR1 as LNHDA and CDR2 as SQIVND (reference sequence). Trimming took off 5 bases at V and 9 bases at J, with 11 bases between the two ends. The whole variable domain, filled in from reference TRBV19 and TRBJ1-6, reads DGGITQSPKYLFRKEGQNVTLSCEQNLNHDAMYWYRQDPGQGLRLIYYSQIVNDFQKGDIAEGYSVSREKKESFPLTVTSAQKNPTAFYLCASSAGGISPLHFGNGTRLTVT.

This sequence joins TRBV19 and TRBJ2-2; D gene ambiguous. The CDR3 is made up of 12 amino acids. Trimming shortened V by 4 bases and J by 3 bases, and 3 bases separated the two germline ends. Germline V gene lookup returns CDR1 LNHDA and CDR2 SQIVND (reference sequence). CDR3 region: CASSTYTGELFF. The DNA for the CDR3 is TGTGCCAGTAGTACATACACCGGGGAGCTGTTTTTT.